The present entry profiles one TCR beta chain with its context. The data were obtained in a study of control samples from healthy donors and cancer patients. The repertoire was sequenced with immunoSEQ multiplex PCR; TCRdb's copy has only in-frame clones and lacks some. The table has under 200,000 clones, 85% to 95% seen once. The CDR3 has 16 amino acids. Trimming removed 5 bases from V and 10 bases from J, with 26 bases in between. CDR1 MNHEY and CDR2 SVGEGT come from the germline V gene. The TCR sequence derives from a woman in her thirties or forties in good health. This chain joins TRBV6-2 or TRBV6-3 and TRBJ1-2; D is uncertain. The sample taken for sequencing was blood. Here the CDR3 DNA reads TGTGCCAGCAGTAACAACTACTTGTCTCGTCCGGGTGACTACACCTTC. This encodes CASSNNYLSRPGDYTF.